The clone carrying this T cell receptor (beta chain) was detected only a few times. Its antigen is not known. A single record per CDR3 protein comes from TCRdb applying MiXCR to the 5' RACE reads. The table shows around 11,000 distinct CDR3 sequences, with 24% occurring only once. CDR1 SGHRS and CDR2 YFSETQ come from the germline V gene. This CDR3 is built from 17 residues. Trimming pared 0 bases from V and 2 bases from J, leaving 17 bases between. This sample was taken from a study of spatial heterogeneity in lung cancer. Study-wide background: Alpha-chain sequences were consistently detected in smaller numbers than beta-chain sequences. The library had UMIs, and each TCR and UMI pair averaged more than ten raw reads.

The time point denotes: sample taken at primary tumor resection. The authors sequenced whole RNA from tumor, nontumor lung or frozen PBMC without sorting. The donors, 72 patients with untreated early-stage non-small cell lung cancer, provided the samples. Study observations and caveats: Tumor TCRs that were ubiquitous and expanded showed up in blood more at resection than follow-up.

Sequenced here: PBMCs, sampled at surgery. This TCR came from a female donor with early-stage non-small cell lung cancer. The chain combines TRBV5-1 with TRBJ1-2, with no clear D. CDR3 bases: TGCGCCAGCAGCTTGGGACCTTGGGGAGGCCCCAACTATGGCTACACCTTC. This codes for CASSLGPWGGPNYGYTF.